Below, 9 T cell receptor beta chains from the same sample are listed, as sequenced in a study of CD8+CD57+ T cells in acquired aplastic anemia. The use of genomic DNA as template underpinned the TCR beta VDJ and CDR3 profiling. MiXCR, run by TCRdb on the reads, gives a single entry per CDR3 protein. There are about 400,000 distinct CDR3 sequences in the sample; just under 70% occur only once, and 3.5% to 4.5% lies in the top ten. Sequencing input: sorted CD4+, CD8+, or CD8+CD57+ T cells (not recorded which) from PBMCs. The receptor source for this set is a human donor in good health, serving as a control.

The sample holds many counts of this clonotype. This sequence joins TRBV20-1 and TRBJ2-6; D might be TRBD1 or TRBD2, each matching 5 bases. V lost 3 bases and J lost 3, with 12 bases in between. Germline V CDR1 and CDR2: DFQATT, SNEGSKA (reference sequence). There are 15 residues in the CDR3. Written as DNA, the CDR3 is TGCAGTGCTAGTGTTGGGGCGGGTGGGGCCAACGTCCTGACTTTC. Translated: CSASVGAGGANVLTF.

For the CDR3, the DNA is TGTGCCAGCAGTCCGCTGGGACAGGGAAATTCACCCCTCCACTTT. This encodes CASSPLGQGNSPLHF. The J gene is TRBJ1-6, the V gene TRBV6-2 or TRBV6-3; 9 bases map to TRBD1. This CDR3 has 15 amino acids. The junction had 6 bases not matched to a gene; V was cut back by 5 bases and J by 7 bases. Germline lookup yields CDR1 MNHEY and CDR2 SVGEGT.

The sample holds many counts of this clonotype. The chain employs TRBV10-3 and TRBJ1-1, with a tentative D call TRBD1 (6 bases). Germline CDR1 is ENHRY and CDR2 is SYGVKD. CDR3 length: 14 amino acids. V lost 3 bases to trimming and J lost 7 bases, with 15 bases between them. CDR3: CAISDPGGDIEAFF. CDR3 sequence (DNA): TGTGCCATCAGTGACCCAGGAGGGGACATTGAAGCTTTCTTT.

V and J are TRBV29-1 and TRBJ2-7, with D perhaps TRBD2 (6 bases). The germline gives CDR1 SQVTM, CDR2 ANQGSEA. CDR3 length: 16 amino acids. The ends were cut back, 3 bases at V and 3 bases at J, with 21 bases in the middle. The CDR3 here is CSVEIGGSGKDYEQYF. CDR3 nucleotide sequence: TGCAGCGTTGAGATTGGGGGGTCAGGAAAAGACTACGAGCAGTACTTC.

This clonotype was detected ten times or more. V and J are TRBV7-3 and TRBJ2-2; D gene uncertain. There are 16 residues in the CDR3. V was pared by 2 bases and J by 0 bases, with 10 bases between. Per the germline V gene, CDR1 is SGHTA and CDR2 is FQGTGA. CDR3 coding DNA: TGTGCCAGCAGCTTAGATACACGACCGAACACCGGGGAGCTGTTTTTT. Translation: CASSLDTRPNTGELFF.

This clonotype was seen just once. An end of the junction does not agree with germline; a read error may underlie this. This rearrangement joins TRBV4-1 to TRBJ2-2; 11 bases agree with TRBD1. CDR3 length: 17 amino acids. Germline assignment: CDR1 MGHRA and CDR2 YSYEKL. The CDR3: CATDSRRTGGGTGELFF. CDR3 bases: TGTGCCACCGACTCGAGAAGGACAGGGGGCGGAACCGGGGAGCTGTTTTTT.

The chain carries TRBV12-3 or TRBV12-4 and TRBJ2-5; the D is unclear. CDR3 size: 14 residues. Trimming shortened V by 5 bases and J by 1 base, and 11 bases separated the two germline ends. The CDR3 protein is CASSPVTRQETQYF. The CDR3 DNA reads TGTGCCAGCAGTCCAGTTACACGCCAAGAGACCCAGTACTTC.

This clonotype was seen repeatedly, ten times or more. This chain uses TRBV5-6 with TRBJ2-7; no definite D call. The V and J ends lost 4 bases and 4 bases respectively, with 18 bases between them. Germline CDR1 and CDR2: SGHDT and YYEEEE. The CDR3 loop spans 15 amino acids. As DNA, the CDR3 is TGTGCCAGCAGCCCCAATTGGCAGACGGATTACGAGCAGTACTTC. It yields the protein CASSPNWQTDYEQYF.

The genes are TRBV11-2 and TRBJ2-7; 8 bases map to TRBD2. The germline CDR1 and CDR2 sequences are SGHAT and FQNNGV. The CDR3 totals 17 residues. V lost 5 bases and J lost 5; bases outside the gene matches: 17. The CDR3 reads CASSVSGGGGPRNEQYF. The CDR3 DNA sequence: TGTGCCAGCAGCGTAAGCGGGGGAGGGGGGCCTCGGAACGAGCAGTACTTC.